The 24 T cell receptor beta chains below were found in one sample sequenced in a study of blood T cell repertoires in COVID-19. The assay was immunoSEQ multiplex PCR, and TCRdb's table has in-frame clones only and misses some. The table lists about 380,000 clones, more than 75% of them singletons. Source material: PBMCs or T cells enriched from blood (not recorded which). The origin of the receptors is a woman aged 18-35 years who had recovered from COVID-19.

J is TRBJ1-1 and V is TRBV3-1 (or the pseudogene TRBV3-2), with 8 bases aligning to TRBD1. Germline V CDR1 and CDR2: LGHDT, YNNKEL (reference sequence). J gave up 1 base and V 1 base, and 5 bases lay outside the gene matches. There are 16 residues in the CDR3. In DNA form, the CDR3 reads TGTGCCAGCAGCCAAGGGTCAGGGGGCGGGAACACTGAAGCTTTCTTT. Its translation: CASSQGSGGGNTEAFF.

The count of this clone is one. CDR3 in DNA: TGTGCCAGCAGCCCACCGGGACAGCCATTTGAAGCTTTCTTT. Residues: CASSPPGQPFEAFF. J is TRBJ1-1 and V is TRBV4-2; 7 bases map to TRBD1. The trim removed 4 bases at V and 7 bases at J, leaving 9 bases unmatched. Germline V gene lookup returns CDR1 LGHNA and CDR2 YNFKEQ. This CDR3 is 14 amino acids long.

The chain uses TRBV6-2 or TRBV6-3 and TRBJ2-2, with 11 bases identical to TRBD2. The V gene's germline CDR1 is MNHEY and CDR2 SVGEGT. This CDR3 region has 16 residues. Losses at the gene ends were 6 bases for V and 4 bases for J; bases not matched to a gene: 7. DNA of the CDR3: TGTGCCAGCAGCAAGGTAGCGGGGGGGCCCACCGGGGAGCTGTTTTTT. Residues: CASSKVAGGPTGELFF.

This clone was seen just once. V usage is TRBV5-6 and J usage is TRBJ1-2, with D unresolved. The length of the CDR3 is 12 residues. Between the trimmed V and J ends, which lost 4 bases and 5 bases, there was a span of 9 bases. CDR1 and CDR2 (germline): SGHDT, YYEEEE. In DNA form, the CDR3 reads TGTGCCAGCAGCCGAAGAACATATGGCTACACCTTC. Protein: CASSRRTYGYTF. The full variable domain, rest sourced from reference TRBV5-6 and TRBJ1-2, is DAGVTQSPTHLIKTRGQQVTLRCSPKSGHDTVSWYQQALGQGPQFIFQYYEEEERQRGNFPDRFSGHQFPNYSSELNVNALLLGDSALYLCASSRRTYGYTFGSGTRLTVV.

This rearrangement joins TRBV6-5 to TRBJ1-5, with 7 bases matching TRBD1. Germline V CDR1 and CDR2: MNHEY, SVGAGI. J gave up 5 bases and V 5 bases, and 3 bases lay outside the gene matches. The CDR3 contains 13 residues. The DNA of the CDR3 is TGTGCCAGCAGTCCGACAGGGCATCAGCCCCAGCATTTT. Translated: CASSPTGHQPQHF.

The chain carries TRBV9 and TRBJ1-1; D remains unclear. The V gene lost 3 bases and the J gene lost 4 bases, with 10 bases spanning the gap. Germline CDR1 reads SGDLS; CDR2 reads YYNGEE. This CDR3 has 13 amino acids. CDR3 protein: CASSGGVSTEAFF. CDR3 sequence (DNA): TGTGCCAGCAGCGGGGGAGTCAGCACTGAAGCTTTCTTT.

Comment on this clone: In the same sample, other DNA sequences code for this CDR3. The genes are TRBV18 and TRBJ1-6, with 9 positions matching TRBD1. The CDR3 is 14 residues long. The ends lost 2 bases at V and 9 bases at J; junction bases unmatched: 2. CDR1 is KGHSH and CDR2 is LQKENI in the germline V gene. The CDR3 nucleotides are TGTGCCAGCTCACCAACAGGGGGCAGTTCACCCCTCCACTTT. This codes for CASSPTGGSSPLHF. Looking up the rest from reference TRBV18 and TRBJ1-6 gives the full variable domain: NAGVMQNPRHLVRRRGQEARLRCSPMKGHSHVYWYRQLPEEGLKFMVYLQKENIIDESGMPKERFSAEFPKEGPSILRIQQVVRGDSAAYFCASSPTGGSSPLHFGNGTRLTVT.

The chain has TRBV29-1 and TRBJ2-3, with 10 bases lining up with TRBD2. Germline V gene sequence: CDR1 SQVTM, CDR2 ANQGSEA. This CDR3 has 16 amino acids. V dropped 7 bases and J dropped 0; count of bases not matched to a gene: 10. The CDR3 DNA is TGCAGCGCCGCAGGGCTAGCGGGGGCTAGCACAGATACGCAGTATTTT. Translated: CSAAGLAGASTDTQYF.

Here the CDR3 reads CASSLATGGNQETQYF. The CDR3 DNA is TGTGCCAGCAGCTTAGCGACGGGGGGCAACCAAGAGACCCAGTACTTC. The chain is built from TRBV7-2 and TRBJ2-5, with a weak D call TRBD2 (7 bases). This CDR3 spans 16 amino acids. The germline CDR1 and CDR2 sequences are SGHTA and FQGNSA. Trimming stripped 0 bases from V and 0 bases from J, with 11 bases between.

The V call is TRBV7-8, the J call TRBJ1-5, with D possibly TRBD1 on 5 matching bases. Trimming pared 1 base from V and 2 bases from J, leaving 12 bases between. The CDR3 is 16 amino acids. Germline V CDR1 and CDR2: SGHVS, FQNEAQ. Here the CDR3 reads CASSLGVGGGNQPQHF. The CDR3 DNA reads TGTGCCAGCAGCTTAGGCGTGGGGGGGGGCAATCAGCCCCAGCATTTT.

V gene TRBV11-2 combines with J gene TRBJ2-3; TRBD2 agrees at 10 bases. From germline, CDR1 is SGHAT and CDR2 FQNNGV. V trimming: 5 bases; J trimming: 6 bases; junction bases outside the gene matches: 11. The CDR3 consists of 16 residues. The CDR3 coding sequence is TGTGCCAGCAGCCCCGGGGCTAGCGGGGGAGGTGATACGCAGTATTTT. Protein product: CASSPGASGGGDTQYF. Together with reference TRBV11-2 and TRBJ2-3, the CDR3 gives the full variable domain: EAGVAQSPRYKIIEKRQSVAFWCNPISGHATLYWYQQILGQGPKLLIQFQNNGVVDDSQLPKDRFSAERLKGVDSTLKIQPAKLEDSAVYLCASSPGASGGGDTQYFGPGTRLTVL.

CDR3 nucleotides: TGCAGTGCCGCACAGGGGCACGAGCAGTACTTC. It codes for CSAAQGHEQYF. The chain joins TRBV20-1 to TRBJ2-7, with 7 bases identical to TRBD1. This CDR3 spans 11 amino acids. Per germline, CDR1 DFQATT and CDR2 SNEGSKA (reference sequence). The trim removed 6 bases at V and 5 bases at J, leaving 4 bases unmatched.

The genes are TRBV11-3 and TRBJ1-1; 7 bases align to TRBD1. Unmatched junction bases numbered 4, after V lost 5 bases and J lost 1 base. The CDR3 contains 14 residues. From germline, CDR1 is SGHNT and CDR2 YENEEA. DNA of the CDR3: TGTGCCAGCAGCAAAAACAGGGGGAACACTGAAGCTTTCTTT. It codes for CASSKNRGNTEAFF.

The chain couples TRBV20-1 to TRBJ1-1, with a possible D match to TRBD1 (5 bases). This CDR3 has 11 amino acids. Looked up from germline, CDR1 is DFQATT and CDR2 is SNEGSKA (reference sequence). V lost 3 bases to trimming and J lost 11 bases, with 13 bases between them. DNA for the CDR3: TGCAGTGCTAGGGTCCGGGGGGTCGCTTTCTTT. This translates into CSARVRGVAFF.

V gene TRBV19 combines with J gene TRBJ1-2; tentatively, D is TRBD1 (6 bases). The germline gives CDR1 LNHDA, CDR2 SQIVND (reference sequence). CDR3 length: 14 amino acids. Trimming took off 3 bases at V and 3 bases at J, with 11 bases between the two ends. The CDR3 loop is CASSIRGLDYGYTF. DNA of the CDR3: TGTGCCAGTAGTATCAGGGGTTTAGACTATGGCTACACCTTC.

The chain joins TRBV27 to TRBJ2-1; 9 bases align to TRBD2. J gave up 6 bases and V 5 bases, and 11 bases lay outside the gene matches. This CDR3 contains 16 residues. Per the germline V gene, CDR1 is MNHEY and CDR2 is SMNVEV (reference sequence). The DNA for the CDR3 is TGTGCCAGCAGTGGCCTTGCGGGGGGGCGGCGCAATGAGCAGTTCTTC. Translated, it gives CASSGLAGGRRNEQFF.

The CDR3 DNA is TGTGCCAGCTCACCCCCGGCAGGGGGCCACGAGCAGTACTTC. Amino acids: CASSPPAGGHEQYF. The chain carries TRBV18 and TRBJ2-7, with TRBD1 matching 8 bases. The CDR3 runs to 14 residues. CDR1 is KGHSH and CDR2 is LQKENI in the germline V gene. The junction had 6 bases not matched to a gene; V was cut back by 3 bases and J by 5 bases.

The chain couples TRBV21-1 to TRBJ2-2; the table names TRBD1, a call not compared with the DNA. TRBV21-1 is tagged as a pseudogene. The CDR3 is made up of 15 amino acids. The CDR3 region is CASSKTIGGTGELFF. CDR3 nucleotide sequence: TGTGCCAGCAGCAAAACAATAGGGGGAACCGGGGAGCTGTTTTTT.

The rearrangement joins TRBV5-4 to TRBJ1-2; 10 nucleotides match TRBD1. Germline loops: CDR1 SGHNT, CDR2 YYREEE (reference sequence). The CDR3 runs to 17 residues. J gave up 0 bases and V 2 bases, and 7 bases lay outside the gene matches. CDR3 in amino acids: CASSFAAGQGANYGYTF. Written as DNA, the CDR3 is TGTGCCAGCAGCTTCGCCGCCGGACAGGGGGCTAACTATGGCTACACCTTC.

The chain combines TRBV7-9 with TRBJ1-1; D might be TRBD1 (5 bases). The CDR3 has 15 amino acids. V lost 1 base, J lost 2 bases, and 11 bases lay in between. Germline V gene sequence: CDR1 SEHNR, CDR2 FQNEAQ (reference sequence). This CDR3 reads CASSLDGRVNTEAFF. DNA for the CDR3: TGTGCCAGCAGCTTAGACGGCAGGGTAAACACTGAAGCTTTCTTT.

CDR3 DNA: TGCAGTGCTAGGCAGGACAGGGGGTTGTATTTT. Encoded protein: CSARQDRGLYF. The chain has TRBV20-1 and TRBJ1-3; TRBD1 aligns across 10 bases. Germline V lookup: CDR1 DFQATT, CDR2 SNEGSKA (reference sequence). V dropped 3 bases and J dropped 16; count of bases not matched to a gene: 6. The CDR3 runs to 11 residues.

The chain links TRBV4-3 to TRBJ1-1; 9 positions match TRBD1. J was trimmed by 7 bases and V by 1 base; bases with no gene match: 7. Germline V CDR1 and CDR2: LGHNA, YSLEER. This CDR3 contains 15 residues. The CDR3 coding sequence is TGCGCCAGCAGCCAAGCGGCACAGGGGGCCGGTGAAGCTTTCTTT. It yields the protein CASSQAAQGAGEAFF.

This clone was observed a single time. The CDR3 protein is CASSIRQSFNQPQHF. The CDR3 nucleotides are TGTGCCAGTAGTATAAGACAGAGTTTCAATCAGCCCCAGCATTTT. The V and J genes are TRBV19 and TRBJ1-5; tentatively, D is TRBD1 (5 bases). The CDR3 consists of 15 residues. Germline V gives CDR1 LNHDA, CDR2 SQIVND (reference sequence). Trimming cost V 2 bases and J 3 bases, with 11 bases left between them.

V is TRBV30 and J is TRBJ1-4, with 9 positions matching TRBD1. Germline CDR1 is GTSNPN and CDR2 is SVGIG (reference sequence). Trimming took 5 bases from V and 8 from J; bases not matched to a gene: 12. The CDR3 totals 15 residues. The CDR3 sequence: CAWSEQTGGGEKLFF. Here the CDR3 DNA reads TGTGCCTGGTCCGAACAGACAGGGGGAGGGGAAAAACTGTTTTTT.